These T cell receptor beta chains were read from a single sample in a study of T cells in Graves' hyperthyroidism and ophthalmopathy. TCRdb reprocessed the multiplex PCR reads with MiXCR, giving one entry per CDR3 protein. The repertoire includes hundreds of thousands of distinct CDR3 sequences, over 15% of them detected once, and 55% to 60% sits in the top ten. The sample was blood. The origin of the receptors is an older woman with Graves' ophthalmopathy. Each CDR3 is given with its conserved first and last residue. Each record gives: V gene, J gene, D gene, clone size, CDR3 DNA, CDR3 protein. A D gene is named only where the DNA matches it firmly. Clone size is stated in some rows and not others, as once, few, many or a class when expanded.

V: TRBV11-2
J: TRBJ2-1
D: TRBD2
size: few
DNA: TGTGCCAGTAGTGACAAGCGGGGAAACAATGAGCAGTTCTTC
CDR3: CASSDKRGNNEQFF

V: TRBV2
J: TRBJ2-3
D: NA
size: NA
DNA: TGTGCCAGCAGTACCAGGGGTAGTAGCGGCACAGATACGCAGTATTTT
CDR3: CASSTRGSSGTDTQYF

V: TRBV12-3/TRBV12-4
J: TRBJ1-4
D: TRBD1
size: many
DNA: TGTGCCAGCATCCCCGGACAGGGACGTGGTGAAAAACTGTTTTTT
CDR3: CASIPGQGRGEKLFF

V: TRBV5-5
J: TRBJ1-1
D: NA
size: NA
DNA: TGTGCCAGCAGCTTGGGCGGGGCAGGGATGAACACTGAAGCTTTCTTT
CDR3: CASSLGGAGMNTEAFF

V: TRBV12-3/TRBV12-4
J: TRBJ1-5
D: NA
size: many
DNA: TGTGCCAGCAGGTCAGCCAATTTTGAGCCCCAGCATTTT
CDR3: CASRSANFEPQHF

V: TRBV28
J: TRBJ2-7
D: TRBD2
size: many
DNA: TGTGCCAGCAGTTTACGTTCGGGAGCGGGAGAACTCTACGAGCAGTACTTC
CDR3: CASSLRSGAGELYEQYF

V: TRBV20-1
J: TRBJ2-1
D: NA
size: few
DNA: TGCAGTGCTAGAGGTCAAGCGTCGGGGTCCTCCTACAATGAGCAGTTCTTC
CDR3: CSARGQASGSSYNEQFF

V: TRBV29-1
J: TRBJ1-2
D: TRBD1
size: few
DNA: TGCAGCGTTGGGGACAGGGGCCATGGCTACACCTTC
CDR3: CSVGDRGHGYTF

V: TRBV27
J: TRBJ2-2
D: NA
size: few
DNA: TGTGCCAGCAGTTACATGACAGGACCTTCCGGGGAGCTGTTTTTT
CDR3: CASSYMTGPSGELFF

V: TRBV29-1
J: TRBJ2-2
D: NA
size: NA
DNA: TGCAGCGTCGACCTCCAGGGTTCGAACACCGGGGAGCTGTTTTTT
CDR3: CSVDLQGSNTGELFF

V: TRBV28
J: TRBJ2-1
D: TRBD2
size: NA
DNA: TGTGCCAGCAGTTTTTCACGACTAGCGGGAATCCATGAGCAGTTCTTC
CDR3: CASSFSRLAGIHEQFF

V: TRBV12-3/TRBV12-4
J: TRBJ1-2
D: NA
size: NA
DNA: TGTGCCAGCAGTTTTCGTCGCCTCCTTGATGGCTACACCTTC
CDR3: CASSFRRLLDGYTF

V: TRBV6-5
J: TRBJ1-2
D: NA
size: many
DNA: TGTGCCAGCAGTTACTCGACAAAAGCAGGAGTTTATGGCTACACCTTC
CDR3: CASSYSTKAGVYGYTF

V: TRBV7-9
J: TRBJ2-7
D: TRBD2
size: NA
DNA: TGTGCCAGCAGCTTAGGGGGGTTAGCGGGAGTTTGGTACGAGCAGTACTTC
CDR3: CASSLGGLAGVWYEQYF

V: TRBV4-3
J: TRBJ1-1
D: NA
size: many
DNA: TGCGCCAGCAGAGAAGACGGATACACTGAAGCTTTCTTT
CDR3: CASREDGYTEAFF

V: TRBV28
J: TRBJ1-2
D: TRBD1
size: many
DNA: TGTGCCAGCGGGCAGGGGGCGGGCGGCTACACCTTC
CDR3: CASGQGAGGYTF

V: TRBV5-6
J: TRBJ1-2
D: NA
size: many
DNA: TGTGCCAGCAGCTTGGTTTCAATTACTAACTATGGCTACACCTTC
CDR3: CASSLVSITNYGYTF

V: TRBV3-1
J: TRBJ1-1
D: NA
size: many
DNA: TGTGCCAGCAGCCAAGGGACAGTCGCTAGTGAAGCTTTCTTT
CDR3: CASSQGTVASEAFF

V: TRBV2
J: TRBJ2-1
D: NA
size: many
DNA: TGTGCCAGCAGGGAGCGCCCCTACAATGAGCAGTTCTTC
CDR3: CASRERPYNEQFF

V: TRBV29-1
J: TRBJ2-7
D: NA
size: many
DNA: TGCAGCGTCCCGGGCAACCACGAGCAGTACTTC
CDR3: CSVPGNHEQYF

V: TRBV7-9
J: TRBJ1-6
D: NA
size: NA
DNA: TGTGCCAGCAGCTTGGGGAAAAACAGGAATTCACCCCTCCACTTT
CDR3: CASSLGKNRNSPLHF

V: TRBV28
J: TRBJ1-2
D: NA
size: few
DNA: TGTGCCAGCAGGCCCGGGGGAGGTGGCTACACCTTC
CDR3: CASRPGGGGYTF

V: TRBV6-1
J: TRBJ1-5
D: NA
size: NA
DNA: TGTGCCAGCGGAACCGGGACCGCCACCTCGGCCCAGCATTTT
CDR3: CASGTGTATSAQHF

V: TRBV20-1
J: TRBJ1-4
D: TRBD1
size: few
DNA: TGCAGTGCTACAGGGGGGCGAGGGGCTGTTAATGAAAAACTGTTTTTT
CDR3: CSATGGRGAVNEKLFF

V: TRBV7-2
J: TRBJ2-1
D: TRBD2
size: NA
DNA: TGTGCCAGCAGCTTAGCTCTAGCGGGGAGGAATAATGAGCAGTTCTTC
CDR3: CASSLALAGRNNEQFF

V: TRBV20-1
J: TRBJ2-3
D: TRBD2
size: many
DNA: TGCAGTGCTAGAGACCCGACTAGCGGGCCTACGCAGTATTTT
CDR3: CSARDPTSGPTQYF

V: TRBV4-3
J: TRBJ1-6
D: NA
size: NA
DNA: TGCGCCAGCAGAACGCCGGGACGGTATAATTCACCCCTCCACTTT
CDR3: CASRTPGRYNSPLHF

V: TRBV28
J: TRBJ1-4
D: NA
size: many
DNA: TGTGCCAGCAGTTTGTCGGGGGCGAATGAAAAACTGTTTTTT
CDR3: CASSLSGANEKLFF

V: TRBV18
J: TRBJ1-6
D: TRBD1
size: many
DNA: TGCGCCAGCAGCCCCGACAGGGGAAATTCACCCCTCCACTTT
CDR3: CASSPDRGNSPLHF

V: TRBV4-1
J: TRBJ1-3
D: TRBD1
size: NA
DNA: TGCGCCAGCAGCCAAAAAACCGGACCGGACAGGGGGCCTGGAAACACCATATATTTT
CDR3: CASSQKTGPDRGPGNTIYF

V: TRBV5-6
J: TRBJ1-5
D: TRBD1
size: NA
DNA: TGTGCCAGCAGCTTGAGGAAGACAGGGGGCGTTAGTCAGCCCCAGCATTTT
CDR3: CASSLRKTGGVSQPQHF

V: TRBV19
J: TRBJ2-2
D: TRBD2
size: few
DNA: TGTGCCAGTAACTTAGCGGGAATCGGGGAGCTGTTTTTT
CDR3: CASNLAGIGELFF

V: TRBV7-2
J: TRBJ1-2
D: NA
size: many
DNA: TGTGCCAGCAGCCAAATTGGGGGAGGGTATGGCTACACCTTC
CDR3: CASSQIGGGYGYTF

V: TRBV15
J: TRBJ2-4
D: NA
size: NA
DNA: TGTGCCACCAGCAGAGGACAGAACGTCAAAAACATTCAGTACTTC
CDR3: CATSRGQNVKNIQYF

V: TRBV29-1
J: TRBJ2-2
D: NA
size: NA
DNA: TGCAGCGTTGGAGGGACACAATGGAACACCGGGGAGCTGTTTTTT
CDR3: CSVGGTQWNTGELFF

V: TRBV28
J: TRBJ1-2
D: NA
size: many
DNA: TGTGCCAGCAGACCACCGGGGACACTAACTAACTATGGCTACACCTTC
CDR3: CASRPPGTLTNYGYTF

V: TRBV12-5
J: TRBJ1-1
D: NA
size: many
DNA: TGTGCTAGTGGTATGGATCGGGGGGAGGGTAACACTGAAGCTTTCTTT
CDR3: CASGMDRGEGNTEAFF